This T cell receptor (beta chain) was identified during a study of Graves' ophthalmopathy and Graves' hyperthyroidism. The V end was cut by 10 bases, the J end by 3 bases, with 15 bases between. CDR1 is LNHNV, CDR2 YYDKDF, per germline (reference sequence). The CDR3 has 14 residues. Amplifying from RNA transcripts, the study obtained TCR beta CDR3 regions. Investigators did first-round RT-PCR with HTBI primers, then second-round multiplex PCR. Each CDR3 protein gets one entry after TCRdb re-called the multiplex PCR reads with MiXCR. The sample yields 660,000 or so distinct CDR3 sequences, about two fifths seen once.

V usage is TRBV15 and J usage is TRBJ1-4; D unresolved. The receptor's source is an adult man with Graves' ophthalmopathy. Sample: peripheral blood. The CDR3 nucleotides read TGTGCCAGCTCGCCCGCCCAGCCTAATGAAAAACTGTTTTTT. This translates into CASSPAQPNEKLFF.